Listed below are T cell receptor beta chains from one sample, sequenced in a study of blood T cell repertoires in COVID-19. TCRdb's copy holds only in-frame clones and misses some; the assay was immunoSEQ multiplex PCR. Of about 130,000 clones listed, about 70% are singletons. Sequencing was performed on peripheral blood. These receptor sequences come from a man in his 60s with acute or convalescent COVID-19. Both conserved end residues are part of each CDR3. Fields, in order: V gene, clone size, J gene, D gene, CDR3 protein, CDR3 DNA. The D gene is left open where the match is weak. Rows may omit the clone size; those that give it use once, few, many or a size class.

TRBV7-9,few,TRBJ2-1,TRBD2,CASSPIGREGHEQFF,TGTGCCAGCAGCCCGATTGGGAGGGAAGGGCATGAGCAGTTCTTC
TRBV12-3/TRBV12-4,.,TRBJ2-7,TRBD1,CASTWGQGRYF,TGTGCCAGCACCTGGGGACAGGGACGGTACTTC
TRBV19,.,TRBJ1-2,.,CASSMNGGNYGYTF,TGTGCCAGTAGTATGAACGGGGGGAACTATGGCTACACCTTC
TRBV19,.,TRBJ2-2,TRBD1,CASTRDSRSGELFF,TGTGCCAGTACCCGGGACAGCCGCAGCGGGGAGCTGTTTTTT
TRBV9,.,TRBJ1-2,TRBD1,CASSVEVGGAYGYTF,TGTGCCAGCAGCGTAGAGGTAGGGGGCGCATATGGCTACACCTTC
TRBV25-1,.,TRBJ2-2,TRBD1,CASRQGIDTGELFF,TGTGCCAGCCGACAGGGGATAGACACCGGGGAGCTGTTTTTT
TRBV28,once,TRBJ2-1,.,CASSLAAIRPYNEQFF,TGTGCCAGCAGTTTGGCAGCGATAAGACCCTACAATGAGCAGTTCTTC
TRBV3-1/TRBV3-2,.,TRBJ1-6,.,CASSQRQRPLHF,TGTGCCAGCAGCCAAAGACAGCGACCCCTCCACTTT
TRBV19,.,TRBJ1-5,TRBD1,CASTNFRDRGRGQPQHF,TGTGCCAGTACCAATTTCCGGGACAGGGGAAGAGGACAGCCCCAGCATTTT
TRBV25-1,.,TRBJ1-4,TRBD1,CASSIFQTGSSEKLFF,TGTGCCAGCAGTATATTTCAGACAGGGTCCAGTGAAAAACTGTTTTTT
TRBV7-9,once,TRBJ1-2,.,CASSLTQGSHGYTF,TGTGCCAGCAGCTTAACACAGGGAAGTCATGGCTACACCTTC
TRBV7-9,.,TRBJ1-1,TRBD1,CAILRGGGGLEAFF,TGTGCCATACTTCGAGGAGGGGGCGGTTTGGAAGCTTTCTTT
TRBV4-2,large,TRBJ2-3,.,CASSQDQGLSTDTQYF,TGTGCCAGCAGCCAAGACCAGGGGTTAAGCACAGATACGCAGTATTTT
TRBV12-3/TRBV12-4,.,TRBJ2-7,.,CASIHRGGNEQYF,TGTGCCAGCATACACAGGGGGGGCAACGAGCAGTACTTC
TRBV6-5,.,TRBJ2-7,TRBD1,CASSYDRGLSYEQYF,TGTGCCAGCAGTTACGACAGGGGCCTCTCCTACGAGCAGTACTTC
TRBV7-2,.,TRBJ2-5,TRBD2,CASSSKTLAGVHETQYF,TGTGCCAGCAGCTCCAAAACACTAGCGGGAGTACACGAGACCCAGTACTTC
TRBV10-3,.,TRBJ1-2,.,CAISEMAGDGYTF,TGTGCCATCAGCGAAATGGCGGGGGATGGCTACACCTTC
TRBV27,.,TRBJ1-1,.,CASSYGPNTEAFF,TGTGCCAGCAGTTATGGGCCGAACACTGAAGCTTTCTTT
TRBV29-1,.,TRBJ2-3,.,CSVSFTDTQYF,TGCAGCGTTTCCTTCACAGATACGCAGTATTTT
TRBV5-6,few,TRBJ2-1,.,CASSLDTGYNEQFF,TGTGCCAGCAGCTTGGATACGGGATACAATGAGCAGTTCTTC
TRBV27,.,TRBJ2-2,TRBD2,CASSAFPGGTGELFF,TGTGCCAGCAGTGCCTTCCCGGGAGGAACCGGGGAGCTGTTTTTT
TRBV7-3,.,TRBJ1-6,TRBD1,CASSSGQTNSPLHF,TGTGCCAGCAGCTCGGGACAGACGAATTCACCCCTCCACTTT
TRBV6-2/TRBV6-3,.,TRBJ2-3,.,CASSFSTRTDTQYF,TGTGCCAGCAGTTTTTCTACTCGCACAGATACGCAGTATTTT
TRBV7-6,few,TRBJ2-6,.,CASSLAGGAGANVLTF,TGTGCCAGCAGCTTAGCAGGAGGGGCTGGGGCCAACGTCCTGACTTTC
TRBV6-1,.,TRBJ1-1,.,CASSEAGKGNTEAFF,TGTGCCAGCAGTGAGGCAGGGAAGGGGAACACTGAAGCTTTCTTT
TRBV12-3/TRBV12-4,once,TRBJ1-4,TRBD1,CASSWGTVEKLFF,TGTGCCAGCAGTTGGGGGACAGTTGAAAAACTGTTTTTT
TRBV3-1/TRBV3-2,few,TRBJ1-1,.,CASSLGGPNTEAFF,TGTGCCAGCAGCTTGGGGGGACCGAACACTGAAGCTTTCTTT
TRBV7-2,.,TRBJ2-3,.,CASSLRVSDTQYF,TGTGCCAGCAGCTTAAGAGTTTCAGATACGCAGTATTTT
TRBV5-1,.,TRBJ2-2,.,CASSPTSNTGELFF,TGCGCCAGCAGCCCCACTTCGAACACCGGGGAGCTGTTTTTT
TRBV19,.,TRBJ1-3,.,CASSVWHSGNTIYF,TGTGCCAGTAGTGTTTGGCACTCTGGAAACACCATATATTTT
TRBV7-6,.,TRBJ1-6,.,CASSPAGRGNSPLHF,TGTGCCAGCAGCCCAGCGGGTCGGGGAAACTCACCCCTCCACTTT
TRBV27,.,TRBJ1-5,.,CASSRRSGEAQPQHF,TGTGCCAGCAGTCGACGTTCGGGGGAAGCTCAGCCCCAGCATTTT
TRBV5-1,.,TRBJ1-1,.,CASSLQQLNTEAFF,TGCGCCAGCAGCTTACAACAGCTTAACACTGAAGCTTTCTTT
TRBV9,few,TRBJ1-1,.,CASSGAQGNTEAFF,TGTGCCAGCAGCGGTGCTCAGGGGAACACTGAAGCTTTCTTT
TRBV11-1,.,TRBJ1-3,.,CASSLLSRGDTIYF,TGTGCCAGCAGCTTACTTTCTCGCGGGGACACCATATATTTT
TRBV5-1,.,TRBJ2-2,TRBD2,CASSLYGTSGSPTGELFF,TGCGCCAGCAGCTTGTATGGGACTAGCGGGTCTCCGACCGGGGAGCTGTTTTTT
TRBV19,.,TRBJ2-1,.,CASSIVPGSSYNEQFF,TGTGCCAGTAGTATAGTTCCTGGGAGCTCCTACAATGAGCAGTTCTTC
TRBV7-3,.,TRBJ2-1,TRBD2,CASSSAGGENEQFF,TGTGCCAGCAGCTCGGCGGGGGGTGAGAATGAGCAGTTCTTC
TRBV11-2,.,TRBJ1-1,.,CASSLPSWGGAFF,TGTGCCAGCAGCTTACCGAGCTGGGGGGGAGCTTTCTTT
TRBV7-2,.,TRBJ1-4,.,CASSLGGEKLFF,TGTGCCAGCAGCTTAGGCGGTGAAAAACTGTTTTTT
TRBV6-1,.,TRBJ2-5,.,CASSEWEQVVKTQYF,TGTGCCAGCAGTGAATGGGAACAGGTGGTAAAGACCCAGTACTTC
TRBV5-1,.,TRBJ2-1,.,CASSRIAESYNEQFF,TGCGCCAGCAGCCGAATAGCGGAATCCTACAATGAGCAGTTCTTC
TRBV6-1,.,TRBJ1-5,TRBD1,CASSGGTGYFSNQPQHF,TGTGCCAGCAGTGGGGGGACAGGTTATTTTAGCAATCAGCCCCAGCATTTT